The 29 T cell receptor beta chains given below trace back to one sample, sequenced in a study of blood T cell repertoires in COVID-19. Profiled with immunoSEQ multiplex PCR; TCRdb holds only in-frame clones, not every one. Here the sample spans some 150,000 clones, 87% being singletons. The material sequenced was peripheral blood. Source of these receptors: a man aged 45 to 65 who had recovered from COVID-19.

This clone was seen more than once but under ten times. The J gene is TRBJ1-1, the V gene TRBV3-1 (or the pseudogene TRBV3-2); D not resolved. The V end lost 6 bases, the J end lost 4 bases, and 12 bases lay between the germline ends. CDR1 is LGHDT and CDR2 is YNNKEL in the germline V gene (reference sequence). The CDR3 contains 13 residues. DNA of the CDR3: TGTGCCAGCAGTCCCGGGAGCACCACTGAAGCTTTCTTT. It translates to CASSPGSTTEAFF.

This chain uses TRBV7-2 with TRBJ2-1; 9 bases are a match to TRBD1. Looked up from germline, CDR1 is SGHTA and CDR2 is FQGNSA. The trim removed 5 bases at V and 4 bases at J, leaving 6 bases unmatched. This CDR3 contains 15 residues. Here the CDR3 reads CASSLQTGGYNEQFF. As DNA, the CDR3 is TGTGCCAGCAGCCTCCAGACAGGGGGATACAATGAGCAGTTCTTC.

This sequence joins TRBV27 and TRBJ1-1; D remains unclear. Germline values: CDR1 MNHEY, CDR2 SMNVEV (reference sequence). The CDR3 runs 14 residues. Trimming shortened V by 6 bases and J by 5 bases, and 16 bases separated the two germline ends. As DNA, the CDR3 is TGTGCCAGCAGCTTTGTCGAGGCCTCGACTGAAGCTTTCTTT. It specifies CASSFVEASTEAFF.

The V gene is TRBV7-9, the J gene TRBJ1-1; D ambiguous. In germline, CDR1 is SEHNR, CDR2 FQNEAQ (reference sequence). The CDR3 consists of 11 residues. Trimming took 3 bases from V and 4 from J, leaving 3 bases between them. CDR3: CASSFSTEAFF. In DNA, the CDR3 is TGTGCCAGCAGCTTCAGCACTGAAGCTTTCTTT.

CDR3 amino acids: CASSESTGGAGTEAFF. In DNA, the CDR3 is TGCGCCAGCAGTGAATCGACAGGGGGCGCGGGGACTGAAGCTTTCTTT. V usage is TRBV10-2 and J usage is TRBJ1-1; 10 bases agree with TRBD1. This CDR3 is 16 amino acids long. Germline CDR1 WSHSY, CDR2 SAAADI. Germline trimming cut 3 bases from V and 5 bases from J; bases unmatched to any gene: 9.

Points on this clone: At one end, the junction sequence differs from germline, possibly due to a read error. V usage is TRBV6-1 and J usage is TRBJ1-2, with 7 bases aligning to TRBD1. The CDR3 runs 17 residues. Germline V gene sequence: CDR1 MNHNS, CDR2 SASEGT. For the CDR3, the DNA is TGTGCCAGCAGGGAAGCGTTGGGACAGACCTCACGGCGTGGCTACACCTTC. It is translated as CASREALGQTSRRGYTF.

This clone was detected once. The chain carries TRBV7-9 and TRBJ1-4; D is undetermined. Between the trimmed V and J ends, which lost 4 bases and 5 bases, there was a span of 14 bases. Germline-derived CDR1 and CDR2 are SEHNR and FQNEAQ (reference sequence). The CDR3 runs 15 residues. This chain's CDR3 is CASSSPEVANEKLFF. The CDR3 DNA is TGTGCCAGCAGCTCGCCAGAGGTTGCCAATGAAAAACTGTTTTTT.

This clone was counted between two and nine times. The chain recombines TRBV9 with TRBJ1-4; weak D call: TRBD1 (5 bases). The CDR3 has 14 residues. CDR1 and CDR2 (germline): SGDLS, YYNGEE. Trimming cost V 0 bases and J 7 bases, with 10 bases left between them. Here the CDR3 reads CASSVAQGSEKLFF. The DNA for the CDR3 is TGTGCCAGCAGCGTAGCCCAGGGAAGTGAAAAACTGTTTTTT.

The chain has TRBV5-8 and TRBJ1-4, with a possible D match to TRBD1 (5 bases). Trimming cost V 3 bases and J 6 bases, with 12 bases left between them. CDR1 is SGHTS and CDR2 is YDEGEE in the germline V gene. CDR3 length equals 14 residues. CDR3 nucleotide sequence: TGTGCCAGCAGCTCAGGGTCATCGGATGAAAAACTGTTTTTT. Translating gives CASSSGSSDEKLFF.

This clone has more than one count but fewer than ten. The V gene is TRBV7-2, the J gene TRBJ1-3; perhaps TRBD1 as D (5 bases). The germline CDR1 and CDR2 sequences are SGHTA and FQGNSA. The CDR3 contains 15 residues. The V and J ends lost 1 base and 3 bases respectively, with 10 bases between them. In DNA, the CDR3 is TGTGCCAGCAGCTTAGAGGGCAGGGATGGAAACACCATATATTTT. Translated, it gives CASSLEGRDGNTIYF.

This clone was counted a single time. This CDR3 is also generated by other DNA sequences in the sample. The J gene is TRBJ1-1, the V gene TRBV4-3; the match to TRBD1 covers 7 bases. V trimming: 4 bases; J trimming: 5 bases; junction bases outside the gene matches: 7. Germline lookup yields CDR1 LGHNA and CDR2 YSLEER. The CDR3 extends over 14 amino acids. In nucleotides, the CDR3 is TGCGCCAGCAGCCTTGACAGGGCGGGAACTGAAGCTTTCTTT. Translating it yields CASSLDRAGTEAFF.

This rearrangement joins TRBV5-1 to TRBJ2-5, with D tentatively TRBD2 (5 bases). The CDR3 covers 13 residues. The germline CDR1 and CDR2 sequences are SGHRS and YFSETQ. Trimming took 4 bases from V and 1 from J, leaving 8 bases between them. CDR3 sequence: CASSRGAQETQYF. The CDR3 DNA is TGCGCCAGCAGCCGGGGAGCCCAAGAGACCCAGTACTTC.

The V and J genes are TRBV7-2 and TRBJ1-1; D is ambiguous. The V gene lost 3 bases and the J gene lost 4 bases, with 12 bases spanning the gap. The length of the CDR3 is 14 residues. Germline V lookup: CDR1 SGHTA, CDR2 FQGNSA. The CDR3 protein is CASSFRGLGTEAFF. CDR3 DNA sequence: TGTGCCAGCAGCTTTCGAGGGCTGGGCACTGAAGCTTTCTTT. The full variable domain, completed using reference TRBV7-2 and TRBJ1-1, is GAGVSQSPSNKVTEKGKDVELRCDPISGHTALYWYRQSLGQGLEFLIYFQGNSAPDKSGLPSDRFSAERTGGSVSTLTIQRTQQEDSAVYLCASSFRGLGTEAFFGQGTRLTVV.

The chain is built from TRBV3-1 (or the pseudogene TRBV3-2) and TRBJ2-7; D not resolved. From germline, CDR1 is LGHDT and CDR2 YNNKEL (reference sequence). Trimming left V 0 bases short and J 3 bases short, with 6 bases between. This CDR3 spans 13 amino acids. The chain's CDR3 is CASSQESVYEQYF. CDR3 coding DNA: TGTGCCAGCAGCCAAGAATCTGTCTACGAGCAGTACTTC.

This clone was recorded only once. The chain uses TRBV6-4 and TRBJ2-2; 13 nucleotides match TRBD2. Germline lookup yields CDR1 MRHNA and CDR2 SNTAGT. CDR3 size: 18 residues. V shed 3 bases, J shed 1 base, and the junction held 5 bases outside the gene matches. CDR3 sequence reads: CASSERLAGGLNTGELFF. CDR3 DNA: TGTGCCAGCAGTGAAAGACTAGCGGGGGGCCTGAACACCGGGGAGCTGTTTTTT.

The CDR3 DNA is TGTGCCAGCAGCCCAGGGGGGAGACTGAACACTGAAGCTTTCTTT. It codes for CASSPGGRLNTEAFF. The chain recombines TRBV6-5 with TRBJ1-1; TRBD1 matches at 7 bases. From germline, CDR1 is MNHEY and CDR2 SVGAGI. The CDR3 spans 15 residues. The junction had 7 bases not matched to a gene; V was cut back by 6 bases and J by 0 bases.

The chain joins TRBV12-5 to TRBJ1-6; possibly TRBD1 for D (5 bases). The CDR3 consists of 17 residues. V was cut by 1 base and J by 2 bases, with 12 bases left in between. CDR1 and CDR2 (germline): LGHNT, FRNRAP. The DNA of the CDR3 is TGTGCTAGTGGTTTGGCCTCGGGGGGGACCTATAATTCACCCCTCCACTTT. Translation gives CASGLASGGTYNSPLHF. The full variable domain, with the rest looked up from reference TRBV12-5 and TRBJ1-6, is DARVTQTPRHKVTEMGQEVTMRCQPILGHNTVFWYRQTMMQGLELLAYFRNRAPLDDSGMPKDRFSAEMPDATLATLKIQPSEPRDSAVYFCASGLASGGTYNSPLHFGNGTRLTVT.

The chain has TRBV6-5 and TRBJ2-7, with D possibly being TRBD1 (6 bases). Deletions cut 4 bases from V and 5 bases from J, with 12 bases between. CDR1 is MNHEY, CDR2 SVGAGI, per germline. This CDR3 comprises 13 residues. The CDR3 is CASSLQGFNEQYF. The DNA of the CDR3 is TGTGCCAGCAGTTTACAGGGATTCAACGAGCAGTACTTC.

The CDR3 reads CASSQVGAGANVLTF. CDR3 DNA sequence: TGCGCCAGCAGCCAAGTCGGGGCTGGGGCCAACGTCCTGACTTTC. V gene TRBV4-3 combines with J gene TRBJ2-6; maybe TRBD2 (5 bases). The germline V gene encodes CDR1 LGHNA and CDR2 YSLEER. Trimming took 1 base from V and 2 from J, leaving 6 bases between them. The CDR3 contains 15 residues.

This chain uses TRBV10-3 with TRBJ2-3; TRBD1 is a possible D gene (5 bases). The CDR3 has 15 residues. Germline V gene data show CDR1 as ENHRY and CDR2 as SYGVKD. V was pared by 3 bases and J by 0 bases, with 10 bases between. The CDR3 DNA sequence: TGTGCCATCAGTGAAGGGGCGACTAGCACAGATACGCAGTATTTT. Translating gives CAISEGATSTDTQYF.

This clone was counted once. The V and J genes are TRBV6-1 and TRBJ2-3, with TRBD1 matching 11 bases. This CDR3 comprises 16 residues. The V gene's germline CDR1 is MNHNS and CDR2 SASEGT. After removal of 2 bases from V and 5 bases from J, the junction contained 6 bases not matched to a gene. CDR3 loop: CASSEPGQGDGDTQYF. CDR3 coding DNA: TGTGCCAGCAGTGAACCGGGACAGGGGGACGGAGATACGCAGTATTTT.

This clone appeared a single time. The chain couples TRBV5-3 to TRBJ2-1, with 10 bases aligning to TRBD2. TRBV5-3 qualifies as an ORF whose function is uncertain. This CDR3 is 20 amino acids long. V lost 0 bases and J lost 2; bases outside the gene matches: 14. CDR3 nucleotides: TGTGCCAGAAGCTTGGTGGTGCTAGCGGGGGCCCGTCGGACCTACAATGAGCAGTTCTTC. As protein: CARSLVVLAGARRTYNEQFF.

DNA for the CDR3: TGTGCCAGTAGTGTTGGGACAGCGAGCTCCTACGAGCAGTACTTC. Translated: CASSVGTASSYEQYF. The chain combines TRBV19 with TRBJ2-7; 7 bases line up with TRBD1. The germline gives CDR1 LNHDA, CDR2 SQIVND (reference sequence). CDR3 length: 15 amino acids. Germline trimming cut 5 bases from V and 0 bases from J; bases unmatched to any gene: 7. Complete variable domain (other parts from reference TRBV19 and TRBJ2-7): DGGITQSPKYLFRKEGQNVTLSCEQNLNHDAMYWYRQDPGQGLRLIYYSQIVNDFQKGDIAEGYSVSREKKESFPLTVTSAQKNPTAFYLCASSVGTASSYEQYFGPGTRLTVT.

In DNA, the CDR3 is TGTGCCAGCAGTGCCGGGACAGGGATCGAAAAACTGTTTTTT. Translation gives CASSAGTGIEKLFF. The chain couples TRBV2 to TRBJ1-4; 9 positions agree with TRBD1. The germline CDR1 and CDR2 sequences are SNHLY and FYNNEI. Trimming removed 4 bases from V and 8 bases from J; junction bases left unmatched: 5. The CDR3 has 14 residues.

This chain joins TRBV5-5 and TRBJ1-2; TRBD1 agrees at 8 bases. With V trimmed by 4 bases and J by 8 bases, 16 bases remained unmatched. Germline V gives CDR1 SGHKS, CDR2 YYEKEE (reference sequence). The CDR3 is made up of 16 amino acids. The CDR3 sequence is CASSPAMATGGSGYTF. DNA for the CDR3: TGTGCCAGCAGCCCGGCTATGGCTACAGGGGGGAGCGGCTACACCTTC. Full variable domain (rest looked up from reference TRBV5-5 and TRBJ1-2): DAGVTQSPTHLIKTRGQQVTLRCSPISGHKSVSWYQQVLGQGPQFIFQYYEKEERGRGNFPDRFSARQFPNYSSELNVNALLLGDSALYLCASSPAMATGGSGYTFGSGTRLTVV.

The rearrangement links TRBV6-2 or TRBV6-3 to TRBJ1-1; D possibly corresponds to TRBD1 (6 bases). The CDR3 length is 15 residues. Germline V gene sequence: CDR1 MNHEY, CDR2 SVGEGT. V lost 5 bases to trimming and J lost 1 base, with 14 bases between them. CDR3 in amino acids: CASSARGLRNTEAFF. The CDR3 coding sequence is TGTGCCAGCAGTGCCAGGGGCCTTAGGAACACTGAAGCTTTCTTT.

This clone was picked up one time. The J gene is TRBJ2-3, the V gene TRBV27, with TRBD2 matching over 15 bases. The CDR3 loop spans 19 amino acids. The V segment lost 0 bases and the J segment 4 bases; nucleotides outside the gene matches: 8. Germline V gene sequence: CDR1 MNHEY, CDR2 SMNVEV (reference sequence). CDR3 bases: TGTGCCAGCAGTTTATCGTGGACTAGCGGGGGGGTACGGGCAGATACGCAGTATTTT. Its protein is CASSLSWTSGGVRADTQYF.

V gene TRBV4-3 combines with J gene TRBJ2-7; 11 nucleotides line up with TRBD1. The junction had 6 bases not matched to a gene; V was cut back by 3 bases and J by 5 bases. This CDR3 has 15 amino acids. CDR1 and CDR2 (germline): LGHNA, YSLEER. The CDR3 loop reads CASSQDRGLIDEQYF. The DNA for the CDR3 is TGCGCCAGCAGCCAGGACAGGGGGCTTATTGACGAGCAGTACTTC.

The CDR3 DNA sequence: TGTGCCAGTAGTACCGGGGGAGGGGAGACCCAGTACTTC. Translating it yields CASSTGGGETQYF. This chain connects TRBV19 to TRBJ2-5, with 7 bases fitting TRBD2. V gave up 4 bases and J gave up 5 bases; unmatched junction bases: 4. The CDR3 runs to 13 residues. Per germline, CDR1 LNHDA and CDR2 SQIVND (reference sequence).